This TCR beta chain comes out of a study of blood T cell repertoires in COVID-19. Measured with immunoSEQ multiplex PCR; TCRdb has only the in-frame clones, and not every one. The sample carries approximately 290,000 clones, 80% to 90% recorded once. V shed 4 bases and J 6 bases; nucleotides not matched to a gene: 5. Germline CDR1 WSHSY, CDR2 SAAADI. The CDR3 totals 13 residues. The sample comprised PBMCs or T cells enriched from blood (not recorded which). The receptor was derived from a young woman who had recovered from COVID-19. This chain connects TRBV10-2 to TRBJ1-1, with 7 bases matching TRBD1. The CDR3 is CASSANRGAEAFF. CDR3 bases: TGCGCCAGCAGTGCAAACAGGGGCGCTGAAGCTTTCTTT.